This T cell receptor (beta chain) was sequenced for a study of blood T cells in healthy people across ages. As for this clonotype: The antigen is unknown.

The length of the CDR3 is 15 residues. A J-beta primer mix and a sample-barcoded 5' primer were used in a second PCR of about 7 to 11 cycles. MiXCR was run by TCRdb on the 5' RACE reads, yielding one entry per CDR3 protein. Of more than 1.4 million distinct CDR3 sequences listed, 42% are singletons. The study's findings and limits: Estimated diversity that came from one million T cells was considered an underestimate.

Source material: blood. The sequence was collected from a woman under 30 in good health. The chain couples TRBV21-1 to TRBJ2-3. TRBV21-1 is tagged as a pseudogene. CDR3 loop: CASSKAGQFPDTQYF. Here the CDR3 DNA reads TGTGCCAGCAGCAAAGCGGGTCAGTTCCCAGATACGCAGTATTTT.